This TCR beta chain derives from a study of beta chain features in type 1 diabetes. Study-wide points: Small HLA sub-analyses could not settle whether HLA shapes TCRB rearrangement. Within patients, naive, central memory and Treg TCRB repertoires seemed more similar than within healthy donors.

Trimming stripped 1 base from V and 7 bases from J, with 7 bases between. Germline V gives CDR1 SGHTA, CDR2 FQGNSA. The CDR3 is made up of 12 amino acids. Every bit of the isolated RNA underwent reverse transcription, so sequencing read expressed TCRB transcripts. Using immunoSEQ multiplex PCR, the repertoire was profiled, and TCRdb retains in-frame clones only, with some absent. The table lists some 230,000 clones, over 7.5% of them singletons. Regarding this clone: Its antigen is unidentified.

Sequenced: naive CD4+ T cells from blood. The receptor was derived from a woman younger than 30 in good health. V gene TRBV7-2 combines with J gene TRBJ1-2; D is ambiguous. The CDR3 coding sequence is TGTGCCAGCAGCTTAGACCGCGGTGGCTACACCTTC. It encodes CASSLDRGGYTF. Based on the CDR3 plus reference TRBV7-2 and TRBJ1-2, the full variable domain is GAGVSQSPSNKVTEKGKDVELRCDPISGHTALYWYRQSLGQGLEFLIYFQGNSAPDKSGLPSDRFSAERTGGSVSTLTIQRTQQEDSAVYLCASSLDRGGYTFGSGTRLTVV.